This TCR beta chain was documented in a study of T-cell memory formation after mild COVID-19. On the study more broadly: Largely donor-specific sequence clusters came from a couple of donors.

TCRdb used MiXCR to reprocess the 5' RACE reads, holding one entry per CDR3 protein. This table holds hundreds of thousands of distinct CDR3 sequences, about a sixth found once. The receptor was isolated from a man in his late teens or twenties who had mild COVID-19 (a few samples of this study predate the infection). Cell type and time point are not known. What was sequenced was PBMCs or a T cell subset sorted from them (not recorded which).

CDR3 sequence: CASIQNRDRAEKLFF. CDR3 bases: TGTGCCAGCATCCAAAACCGGGACAGGGCTGAAAAACTGTTTTTT. The chain links TRBV7-8 to TRBJ1-4; TRBD1 aligns across 9 bases. J gave up 7 bases and V 7 bases, and 10 bases lay outside the gene matches. CDR3 length: 15 amino acids. Germline CDR1 is SGHVS and CDR2 is FQNEAQ.